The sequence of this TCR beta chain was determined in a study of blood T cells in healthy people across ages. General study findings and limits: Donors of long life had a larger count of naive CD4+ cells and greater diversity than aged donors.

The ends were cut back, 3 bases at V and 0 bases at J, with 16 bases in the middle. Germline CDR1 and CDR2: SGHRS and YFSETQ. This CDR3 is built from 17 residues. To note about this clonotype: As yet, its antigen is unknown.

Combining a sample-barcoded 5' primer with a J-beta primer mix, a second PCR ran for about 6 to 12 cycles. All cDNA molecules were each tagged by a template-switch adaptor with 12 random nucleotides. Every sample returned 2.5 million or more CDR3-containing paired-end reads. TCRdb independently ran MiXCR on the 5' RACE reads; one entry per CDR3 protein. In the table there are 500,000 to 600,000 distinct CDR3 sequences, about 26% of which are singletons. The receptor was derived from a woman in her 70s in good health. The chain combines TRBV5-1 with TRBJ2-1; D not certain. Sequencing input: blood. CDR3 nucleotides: TGCGCCAGCAGCTCCGGGTCGCTATCACACTCCTACAATGAGCAGTTCTTC. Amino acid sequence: CASSSGSLSHSYNEQFF.